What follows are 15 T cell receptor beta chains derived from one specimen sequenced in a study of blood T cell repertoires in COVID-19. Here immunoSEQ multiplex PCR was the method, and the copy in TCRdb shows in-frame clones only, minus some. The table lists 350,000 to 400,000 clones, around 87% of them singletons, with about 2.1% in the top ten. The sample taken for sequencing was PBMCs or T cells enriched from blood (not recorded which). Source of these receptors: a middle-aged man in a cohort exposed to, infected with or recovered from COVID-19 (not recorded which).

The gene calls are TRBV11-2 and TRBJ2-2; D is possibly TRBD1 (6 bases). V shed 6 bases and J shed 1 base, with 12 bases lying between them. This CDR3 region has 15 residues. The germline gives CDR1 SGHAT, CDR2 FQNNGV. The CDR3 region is CASRRTDKNTGELFF. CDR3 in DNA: TGTGCCAGCAGGCGGACAGATAAGAACACCGGGGAGCTGTTTTTT.

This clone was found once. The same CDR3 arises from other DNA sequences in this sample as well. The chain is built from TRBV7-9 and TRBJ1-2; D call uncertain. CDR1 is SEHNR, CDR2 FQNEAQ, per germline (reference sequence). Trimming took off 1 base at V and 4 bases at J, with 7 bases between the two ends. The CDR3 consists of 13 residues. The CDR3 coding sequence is TGTGCCAGCAGCTTAGAGGGAGGCTATGGCTACACCTTC. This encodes CASSLEGGYGYTF.

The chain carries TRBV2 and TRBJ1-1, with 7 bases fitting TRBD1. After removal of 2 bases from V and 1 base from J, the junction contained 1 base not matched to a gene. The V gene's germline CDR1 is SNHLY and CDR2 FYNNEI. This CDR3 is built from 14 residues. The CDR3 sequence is CASSERTGNTEAFF. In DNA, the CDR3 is TGTGCCAGCAGTGAAAGGACAGGGAACACTGAAGCTTTCTTT.

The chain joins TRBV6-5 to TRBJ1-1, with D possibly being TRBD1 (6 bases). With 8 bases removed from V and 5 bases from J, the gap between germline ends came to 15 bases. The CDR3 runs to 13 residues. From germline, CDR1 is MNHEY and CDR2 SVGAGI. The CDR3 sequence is CASRRGGGTEAFF. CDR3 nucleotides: TGTGCCAGCCGCCGGGGAGGGGGGACTGAAGCTTTCTTT.

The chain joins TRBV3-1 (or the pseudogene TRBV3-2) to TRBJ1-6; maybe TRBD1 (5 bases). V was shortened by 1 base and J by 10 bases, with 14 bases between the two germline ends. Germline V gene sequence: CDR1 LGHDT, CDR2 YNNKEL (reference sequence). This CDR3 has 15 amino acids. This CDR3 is CASSQGLGRGSPLHF. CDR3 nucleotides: TGTGCCAGCAGCCAAGGGTTGGGGCGGGGGTCACCCCTCCACTTT.

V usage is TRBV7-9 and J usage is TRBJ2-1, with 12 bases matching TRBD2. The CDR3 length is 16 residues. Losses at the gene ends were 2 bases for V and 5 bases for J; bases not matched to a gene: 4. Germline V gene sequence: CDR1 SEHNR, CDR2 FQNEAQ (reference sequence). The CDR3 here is CASSLKRTSGNNEQFF. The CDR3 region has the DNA TGTGCCAGCAGCTTAAAAAGGACTAGCGGGAACAATGAGCAGTTCTTC.

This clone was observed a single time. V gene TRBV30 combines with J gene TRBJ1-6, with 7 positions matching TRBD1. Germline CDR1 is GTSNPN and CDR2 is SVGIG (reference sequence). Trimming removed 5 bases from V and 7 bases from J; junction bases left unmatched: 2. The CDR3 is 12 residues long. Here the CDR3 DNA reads TGTGCCTGGGAGACAGGGAATTCACCCCTCCACTTT. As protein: CAWETGNSPLHF.

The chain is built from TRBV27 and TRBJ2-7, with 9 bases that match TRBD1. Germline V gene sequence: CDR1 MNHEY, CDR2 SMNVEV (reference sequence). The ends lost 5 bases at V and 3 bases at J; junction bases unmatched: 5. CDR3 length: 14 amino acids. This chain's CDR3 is CASSRDRAFYEQYF. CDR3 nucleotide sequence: TGTGCCAGCAGTCGGGACAGGGCGTTCTACGAGCAGTACTTC.

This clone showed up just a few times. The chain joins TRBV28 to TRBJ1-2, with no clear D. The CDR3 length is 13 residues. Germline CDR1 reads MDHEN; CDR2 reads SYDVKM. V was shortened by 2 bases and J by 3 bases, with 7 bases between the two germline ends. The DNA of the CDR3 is TGTGCCAGCAGTTTAGGGCTTCACTATGGCTACACCTTC. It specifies CASSLGLHYGYTF.

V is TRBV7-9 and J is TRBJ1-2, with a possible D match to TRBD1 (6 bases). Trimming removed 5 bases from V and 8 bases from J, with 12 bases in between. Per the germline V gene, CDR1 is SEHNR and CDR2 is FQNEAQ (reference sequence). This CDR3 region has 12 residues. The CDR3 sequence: CASSEQGNGYTF. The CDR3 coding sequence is TGTGCCAGCAGCGAACAGGGTAACGGCTACACCTTC.

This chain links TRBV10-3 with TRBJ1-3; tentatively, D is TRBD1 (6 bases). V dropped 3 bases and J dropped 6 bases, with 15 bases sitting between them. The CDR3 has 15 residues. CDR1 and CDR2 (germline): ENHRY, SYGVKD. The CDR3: CAISDAGTLENTIYF. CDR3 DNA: TGTGCCATCAGTGACGCCGGGACACTAGAAAACACCATATATTTT.

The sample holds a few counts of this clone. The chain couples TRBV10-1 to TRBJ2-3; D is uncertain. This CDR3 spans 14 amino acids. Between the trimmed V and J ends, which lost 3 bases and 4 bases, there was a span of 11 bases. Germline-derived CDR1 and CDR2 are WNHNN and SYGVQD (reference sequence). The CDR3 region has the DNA TGCGCCAGCAGTGATCAGAATCGCCCAGATACGCAGTATTTT. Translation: CASSDQNRPDTQYF.

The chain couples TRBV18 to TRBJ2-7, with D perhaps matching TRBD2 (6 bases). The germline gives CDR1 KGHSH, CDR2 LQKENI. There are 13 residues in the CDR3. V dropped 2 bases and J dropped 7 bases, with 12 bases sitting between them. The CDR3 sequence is CASSPYEAGEQYF. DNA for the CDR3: TGTGCCAGCTCACCATATGAGGCGGGAGAGCAGTACTTC.

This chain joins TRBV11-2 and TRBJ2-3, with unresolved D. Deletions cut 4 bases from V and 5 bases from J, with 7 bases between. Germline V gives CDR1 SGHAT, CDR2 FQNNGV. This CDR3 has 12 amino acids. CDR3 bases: TGTGCCAGCAGCTCCCCGGGAGATACGCAGTATTTT. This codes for CASSSPGDTQYF.

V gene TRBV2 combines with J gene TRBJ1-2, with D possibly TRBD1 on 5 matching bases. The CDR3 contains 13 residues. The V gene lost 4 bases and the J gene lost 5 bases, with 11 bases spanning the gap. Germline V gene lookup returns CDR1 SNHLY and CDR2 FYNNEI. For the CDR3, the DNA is TGTGCCAGCAGTGGTACAGGTTTTTATGGCTACACCTTC. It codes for CASSGTGFYGYTF.